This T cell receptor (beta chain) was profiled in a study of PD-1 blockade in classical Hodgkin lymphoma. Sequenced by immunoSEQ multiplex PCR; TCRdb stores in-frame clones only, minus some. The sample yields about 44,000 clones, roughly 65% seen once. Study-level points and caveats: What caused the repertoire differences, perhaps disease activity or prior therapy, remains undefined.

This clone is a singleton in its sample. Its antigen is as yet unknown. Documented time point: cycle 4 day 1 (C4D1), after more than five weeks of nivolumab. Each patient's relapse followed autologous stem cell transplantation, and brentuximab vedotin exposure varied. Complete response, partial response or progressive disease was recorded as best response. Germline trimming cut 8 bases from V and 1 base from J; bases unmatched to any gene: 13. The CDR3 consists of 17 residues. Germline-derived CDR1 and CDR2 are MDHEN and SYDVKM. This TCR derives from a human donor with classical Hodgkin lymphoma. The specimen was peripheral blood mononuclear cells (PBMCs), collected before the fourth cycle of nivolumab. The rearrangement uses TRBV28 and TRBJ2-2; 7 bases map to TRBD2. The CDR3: CASRKGNRGRNTGELFF. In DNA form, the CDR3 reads TGTGCCAGCCGCAAGGGAAATCGCGGGAGGAACACCGGGGAGCTGTTTTTT.